The rows below give T cell receptor beta chains drawn from one sample of a study of cytomegalovirus exposure and HLA in healthy donors. TCRdb's copy holds only in-frame clones and misses some; the assay was immunoSEQ multiplex PCR. The sample carries fewer than 200,000 clones, approximately 80% recorded once. Sequencing was carried out using PBMCs. These receptors were obtained from a woman under 30 in good health and CMV-seronegative. Each CDR3 is given with its conserved first and last residue. A D gene is named only where the DNA matches it firmly. Clone size is shown for a subset of rows, as once, few, many or a class of expanded clone.

length,J,V,size,D,DNA,CDR3
15,TRBJ1-4,TRBV6-5,-,-,TGTGCCAGCCGAATCGGGGGGGTAGGCTTTGAAAAACTGTTTTTT,CASRIGGVGFEKLFF
12,TRBJ2-1,TRBV6-5,-,-,TGTGCCAGCAGTCACCTAAAAAATGAGCAGTTCTTC,CASSHLKNEQFF
13,TRBJ2-7,TRBV28,-,-,TGTGCCACCTGGACACATTTCTCCTACGAGCAGTACTTC,CATWTHFSYEQYF
16,TRBJ2-7,TRBV7-9,-,-,TGTTCCAGCAGCATGGACTTAGAGGAGGGCTACTACGAGCAGTACTTC,CSSSMDLEEGYYEQYF
14,TRBJ1-2,TRBV18,-,TRBD1,TGTGCCAGCTCACCGGGACAGGGGTACTATGGCTACACCTTC,CASSPGQGYYGYTF
13,TRBJ1-5,TRBV28,-,-,TGTGCCAGCAGCAGCGGGACTTATCAGCCCCAGCATTTT,CASSSGTYQPQHF
14,TRBJ1-2,TRBV19,-,-,TGTGCCAGTACCCAATCAGGGGAAAACTATGGCTACACCTTC,CASTQSGENYGYTF
11,TRBJ2-1,TRBV11-3,-,-,TGTGCCAGCAGCCCCTCCGATGAGCAGTTCTTC,CASSPSDEQFF
17,TRBJ2-7,TRBV11-3,-,-,TGTGCCAGCAGCGGAGGACAGACCTCGGTGTGGACCTACGAGCAGTACTTC,CASSGGQTSVWTYEQYF
12,TRBJ2-7,TRBV11-1,-,-,TGTGCCAGCACCACGGGGTCCCACGAGCAGTACTTC,CASTTGSHEQYF
10,TRBJ2-5,TRBV20-1,-,-,TGCAGTGCTAGAGCGGGGACCCAGTACTTC,CSARAGTQYF
14,TRBJ2-7,TRBV11-2,-,TRBD2,TGTGCCAGCAGCTCACTAGCGGGAACCTACGAGCAGTACTTC,CASSSLAGTYEQYF
15,TRBJ2-3,TRBV6-5,-,TRBD2,TGTGCCAGCAGGGCGATCTCGGGAGGAGGTGATACGCAGTATTTT,CASRAISGGGDTQYF
13,TRBJ1-2,TRBV28,few,-,TGTGCCAGCGCTGACAGGCTTAGGGGGGGCTACACCTTC,CASADRLRGGYTF
15,TRBJ1-6,TRBV2,-,TRBD1,TGTGCCAGCAGTGAAGCCGGGACAGGGGTCTTGGCCCTCCACTTT,CASSEAGTGVLALHF
18,TRBJ1-1,TRBV12-5,-,TRBD1,TGTGCTAGTGGTTTGGTACGCGCTGGGGACAGGGTTAACACTGAAGCTTTCTTT,CASGLVRAGDRVNTEAFF
15,TRBJ1-1,TRBV27,-,-,TGTGCCAGCAGTAAAATCAGGGGAATGAACACTGAAGCTTTCTTT,CASSKIRGMNTEAFF
14,TRBJ2-7,TRBV28,-,TRBD1,TGTGCCAGCAGTGCAACAGGGGGACGCTACGAGCAGTACTTC,CASSATGGRYEQYF
19,TRBJ2-7,TRBV28,-,-,TGTGCCAGCAGTTTATGGCCCACGGAGACCTCTCCCCTCTCCTACGAGCAGTACTTC,CASSLWPTETSPLSYEQYF
14,TRBJ2-3,TRBV28,-,TRBD2,TGTGCCAGCAGTGGACTTAGCGGGATTGATACGCAGTATTTT,CASSGLSGIDTQYF
15,TRBJ2-7,TRBV28,-,TRBD1,TGTGCCAGCACGATGGGCGGGACAGGCTTCTACGAGCAGTACTTC,CASTMGGTGFYEQYF
18,TRBJ2-1,TRBV15,-,TRBD2,TGTGCCACCAGCAGAGGCGGGGGGTGGGAGCTCTCCTACAATGAGCAGTTCTTC,CATSRGGGWELSYNEQFF
14,TRBJ2-6,TRBV7-9,once,-,TGTGCCAGCAGCCCCGTCGTCTGGGCCAACGTCCTGACTTTC,CASSPVVWANVLTF
15,TRBJ2-1,TRBV10-3,-,TRBD2,TGTGCCATCTCCCGACTAGCGGGTCTCCACAATGAGCAGTTCTTC,CAISRLAGLHNEQFF
15,TRBJ2-2,TRBV11-2,-,TRBD1,TGTGCCAGCAGCTTAGGGGACAGGGACACCGGGGAGCTGTTTTTT,CASSLGDRDTGELFF
16,TRBJ1-5,TRBV29-1,-,-,TGCAGCGTTGACGGGGGGGTCGGGTATAGCAATCAGCCCCAGCATTTT,CSVDGGVGYSNQPQHF
10,TRBJ1-2,TRBV29-1,-,-,TGCAGCGTTGTGCAGGGGGGCTACACCTTC,CSVVQGGYTF
14,TRBJ2-1,TRBV5-6,once,-,TGTGCCAGCAGCTTTGGGCCTACCTACAATGAGCAGTTCTTC,CASSFGPTYNEQFF
15,TRBJ2-7,TRBV5-4,few,TRBD1,TGTGCCAGCAGCTTGTCCGGGACAGGTTCCTACGAGCAGTACTTC,CASSLSGTGSYEQYF
15,TRBJ2-7,TRBV4-1,-,-,TGCGCCAGCAGCCAAGAAACTAGACTTCCCTACGAGCAGTACTTC,CASSQETRLPYEQYF